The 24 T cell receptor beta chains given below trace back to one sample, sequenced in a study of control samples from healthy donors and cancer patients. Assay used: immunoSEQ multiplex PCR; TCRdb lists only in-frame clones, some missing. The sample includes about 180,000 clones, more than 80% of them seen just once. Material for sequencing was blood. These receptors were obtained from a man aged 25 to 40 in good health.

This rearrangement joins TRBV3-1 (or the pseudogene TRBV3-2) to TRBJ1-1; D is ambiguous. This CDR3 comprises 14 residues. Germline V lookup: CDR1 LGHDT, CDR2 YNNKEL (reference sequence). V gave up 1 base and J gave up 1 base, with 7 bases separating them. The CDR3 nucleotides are TGTGCCAGCAGCCAAGGCACTTGGAACACTGAAGCTTTCTTT. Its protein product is CASSQGTWNTEAFF.

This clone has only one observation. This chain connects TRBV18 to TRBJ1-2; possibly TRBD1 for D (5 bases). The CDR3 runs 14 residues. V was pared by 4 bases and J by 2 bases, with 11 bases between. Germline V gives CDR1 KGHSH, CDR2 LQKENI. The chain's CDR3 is CASSRDRTNYGYTF. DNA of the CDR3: TGTGCCAGCTCACGTGACCGGACAAACTATGGCTACACCTTC.

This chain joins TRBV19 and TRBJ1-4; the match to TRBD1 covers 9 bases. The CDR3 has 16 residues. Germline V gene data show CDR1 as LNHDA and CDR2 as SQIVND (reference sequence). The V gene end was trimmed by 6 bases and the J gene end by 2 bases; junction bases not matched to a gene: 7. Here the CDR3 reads CASSRDRVRTNEKLFF. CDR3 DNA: TGTGCCAGTAGCCGGGACAGGGTGAGGACTAATGAAAAACTGTTTTTT.

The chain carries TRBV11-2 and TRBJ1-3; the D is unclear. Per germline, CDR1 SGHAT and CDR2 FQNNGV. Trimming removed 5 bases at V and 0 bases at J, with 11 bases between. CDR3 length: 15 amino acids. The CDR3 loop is CASSEPGLSGNTIYF. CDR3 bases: TGTGCCAGCAGCGAGCCAGGCCTCTCTGGAAACACCATATATTTT.

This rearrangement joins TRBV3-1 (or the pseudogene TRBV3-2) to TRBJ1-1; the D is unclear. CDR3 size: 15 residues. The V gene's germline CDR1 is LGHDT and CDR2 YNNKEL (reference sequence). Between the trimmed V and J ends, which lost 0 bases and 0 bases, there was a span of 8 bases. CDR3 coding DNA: TGTGCCAGCAGCCAAGAGGGCAGCATGAACACTGAAGCTTTCTTT. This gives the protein CASSQEGSMNTEAFF.

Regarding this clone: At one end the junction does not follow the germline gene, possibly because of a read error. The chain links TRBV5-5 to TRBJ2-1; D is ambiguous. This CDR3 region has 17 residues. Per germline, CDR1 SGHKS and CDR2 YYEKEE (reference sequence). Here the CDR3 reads CASSIRPDSQSYNEQLF. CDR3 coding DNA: TGTGCCAGCAGCATACGACCAGATTCACAATCCTACAATGAGCAGCTCTTC.

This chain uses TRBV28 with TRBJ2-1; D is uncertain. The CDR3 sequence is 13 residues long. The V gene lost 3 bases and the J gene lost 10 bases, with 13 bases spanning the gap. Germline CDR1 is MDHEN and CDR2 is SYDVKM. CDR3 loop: CASSFLEPPEQFF. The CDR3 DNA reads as TGTGCCAGCAGTTTTCTGGAGCCCCCGGAGCAGTTCTTC.

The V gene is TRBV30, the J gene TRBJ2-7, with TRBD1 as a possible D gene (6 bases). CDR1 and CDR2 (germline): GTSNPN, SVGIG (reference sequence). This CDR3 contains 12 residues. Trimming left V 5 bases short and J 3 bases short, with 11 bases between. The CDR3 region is CAWGDKFYEQYF. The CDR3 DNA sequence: TGTGCCTGGGGGGACAAGTTCTACGAGCAGTACTTC.

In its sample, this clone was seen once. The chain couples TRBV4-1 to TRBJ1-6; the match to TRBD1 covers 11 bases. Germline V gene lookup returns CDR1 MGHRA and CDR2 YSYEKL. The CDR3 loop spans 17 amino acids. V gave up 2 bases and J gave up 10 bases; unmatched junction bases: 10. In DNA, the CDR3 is TGCGCCAGCAGCCAAAAAAGCCCCGGGACAGGGGGATCACCCCTCCACTTT. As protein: CASSQKSPGTGGSPLHF.

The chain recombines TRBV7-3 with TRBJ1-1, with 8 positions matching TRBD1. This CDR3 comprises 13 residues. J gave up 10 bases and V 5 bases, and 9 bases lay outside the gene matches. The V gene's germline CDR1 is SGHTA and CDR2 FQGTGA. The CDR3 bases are TGTGCCAGCAGCCCGCAGACAGGGGTCCCAGCTTTCTTT. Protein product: CASSPQTGVPAFF.

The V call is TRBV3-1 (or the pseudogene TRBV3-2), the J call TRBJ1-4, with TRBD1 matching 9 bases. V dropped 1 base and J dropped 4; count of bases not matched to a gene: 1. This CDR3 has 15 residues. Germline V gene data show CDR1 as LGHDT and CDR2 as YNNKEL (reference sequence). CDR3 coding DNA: TGTGCCAGCAGCCAAGTGGGACAGGGTAATGAAAAACTGTTTTTT. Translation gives CASSQVGQGNEKLFF.

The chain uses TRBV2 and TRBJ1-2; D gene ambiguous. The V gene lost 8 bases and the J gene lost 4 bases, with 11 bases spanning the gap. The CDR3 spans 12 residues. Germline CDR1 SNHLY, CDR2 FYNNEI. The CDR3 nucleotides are TGTGCCAGCTCCCAGGACCTCTATGGCTACACCTTC. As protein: CASSQDLYGYTF.

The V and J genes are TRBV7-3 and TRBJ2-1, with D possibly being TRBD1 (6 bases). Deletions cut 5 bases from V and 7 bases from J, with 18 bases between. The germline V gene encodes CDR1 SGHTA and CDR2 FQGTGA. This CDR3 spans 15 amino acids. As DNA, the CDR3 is TGTGCCAGCAGCCCAGAAAAGACAGGATTTAATGAGCAGTTCTTC. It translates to CASSPEKTGFNEQFF.

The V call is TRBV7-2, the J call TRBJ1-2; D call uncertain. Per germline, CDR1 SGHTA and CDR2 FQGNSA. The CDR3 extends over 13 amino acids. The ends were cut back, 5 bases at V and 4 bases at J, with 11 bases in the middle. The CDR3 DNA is TGTGCCAGCAGCGTCTCGAACATCTATGGCTACACCTTC. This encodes CASSVSNIYGYTF.

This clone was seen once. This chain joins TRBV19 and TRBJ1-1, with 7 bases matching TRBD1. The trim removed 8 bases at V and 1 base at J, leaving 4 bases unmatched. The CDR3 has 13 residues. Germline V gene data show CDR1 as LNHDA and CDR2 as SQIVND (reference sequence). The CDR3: CASQGDKNTEAFF. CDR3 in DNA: TGTGCCAGTCAGGGGGATAAGAACACTGAAGCTTTCTTT.

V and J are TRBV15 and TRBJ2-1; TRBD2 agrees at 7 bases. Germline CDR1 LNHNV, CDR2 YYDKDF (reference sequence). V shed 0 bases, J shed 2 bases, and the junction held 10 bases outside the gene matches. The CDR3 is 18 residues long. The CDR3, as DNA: TGTGCCACCAGCAGAGATAGAGGGGCTAGCGGAACCTACAATGAGCAGTTCTTC. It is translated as CATSRDRGASGTYNEQFF.

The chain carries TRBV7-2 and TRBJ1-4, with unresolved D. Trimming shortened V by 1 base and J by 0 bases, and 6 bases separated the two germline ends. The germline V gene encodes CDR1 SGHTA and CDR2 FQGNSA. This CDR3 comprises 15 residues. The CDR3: CASSLVPATNEKLFF. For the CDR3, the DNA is TGTGCCAGCAGCTTAGTACCAGCAACTAATGAAAAACTGTTTTTT.

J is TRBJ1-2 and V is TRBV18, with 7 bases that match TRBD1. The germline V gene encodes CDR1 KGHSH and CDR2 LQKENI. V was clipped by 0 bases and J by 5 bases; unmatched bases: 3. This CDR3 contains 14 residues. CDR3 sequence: CASSPPNRGYGYTF. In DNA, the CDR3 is TGTGCCAGCTCACCACCGAACAGGGGTTATGGCTACACCTTC.

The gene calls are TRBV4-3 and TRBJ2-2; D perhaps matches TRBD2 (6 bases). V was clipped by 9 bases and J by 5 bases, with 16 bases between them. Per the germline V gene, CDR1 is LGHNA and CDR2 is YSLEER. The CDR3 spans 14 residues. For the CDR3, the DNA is TGCGCCAGTAGTCCGGGGGTAGGGACCGGGGAGCTGTTTTTT. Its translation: CASSPGVGTGELFF.

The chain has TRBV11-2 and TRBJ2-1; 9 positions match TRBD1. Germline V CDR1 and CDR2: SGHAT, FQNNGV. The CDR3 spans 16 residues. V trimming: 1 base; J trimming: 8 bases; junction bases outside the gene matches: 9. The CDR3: CASSLATGTGFDEQFF. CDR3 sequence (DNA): TGTGCCAGCAGCTTAGCAACCGGGACAGGGTTTGATGAGCAGTTCTTC.

CDR3 nucleotides: TGTGCCAGCACCCTCGAAACAGGGCTTACCTATGGCTACACCTTC. This codes for CASTLETGLTYGYTF. The chain carries TRBV28 and TRBJ1-2; a possible D gene is TRBD1 (6 bases). This CDR3 is built from 15 residues. Germline CDR1 is MDHEN and CDR2 is SYDVKM. Trimming pared 7 bases from V and 4 bases from J, leaving 19 bases between.

The CDR3 coding sequence is TGTGCCACCAGCAGAGGGAAGGGTTCTACCCCCTACGAGCAGTACTTC. It encodes CATSRGKGSTPYEQYF. This chain links TRBV15 with TRBJ2-7; D gene unclear. With 1 base removed from V and 2 bases from J, the gap between germline ends came to 15 bases. Germline loops: CDR1 LNHNV, CDR2 YYDKDF (reference sequence). The CDR3 length is 16 residues.

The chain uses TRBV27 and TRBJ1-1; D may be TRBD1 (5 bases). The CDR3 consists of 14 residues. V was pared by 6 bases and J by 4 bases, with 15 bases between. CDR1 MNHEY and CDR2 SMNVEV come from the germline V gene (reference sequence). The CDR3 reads CASSPYVGGTEAFF. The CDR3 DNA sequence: TGTGCCAGCAGCCCCTACGTCGGGGGCACTGAAGCTTTCTTT.

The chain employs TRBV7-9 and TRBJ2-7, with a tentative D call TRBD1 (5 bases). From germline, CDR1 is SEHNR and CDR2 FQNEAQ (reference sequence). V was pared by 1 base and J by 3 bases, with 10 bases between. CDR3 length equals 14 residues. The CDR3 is CASSLGQGFYEQYF. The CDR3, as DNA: TGTGCCAGCAGCTTAGGGCAGGGATTCTACGAGCAGTACTTC.